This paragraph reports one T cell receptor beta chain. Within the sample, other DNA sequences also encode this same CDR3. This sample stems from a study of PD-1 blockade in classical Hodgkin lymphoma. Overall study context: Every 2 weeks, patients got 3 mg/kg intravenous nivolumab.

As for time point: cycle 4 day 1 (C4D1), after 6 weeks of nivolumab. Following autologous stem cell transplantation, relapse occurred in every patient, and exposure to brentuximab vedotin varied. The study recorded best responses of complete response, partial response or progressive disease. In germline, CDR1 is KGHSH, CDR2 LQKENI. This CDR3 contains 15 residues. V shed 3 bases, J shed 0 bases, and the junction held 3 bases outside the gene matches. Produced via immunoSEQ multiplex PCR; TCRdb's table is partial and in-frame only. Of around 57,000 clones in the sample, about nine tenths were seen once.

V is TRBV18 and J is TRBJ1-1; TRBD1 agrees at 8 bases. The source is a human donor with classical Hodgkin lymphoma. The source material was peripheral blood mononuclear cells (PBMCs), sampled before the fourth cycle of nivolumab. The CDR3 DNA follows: TGTGCCAGCTCACCTTGGACAGGGATGAACACTGAAGCTTTCTTT. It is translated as CASSPWTGMNTEAFF. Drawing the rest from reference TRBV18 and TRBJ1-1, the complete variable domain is NAGVMQNPRHLVRRRGQEARLRCSPMKGHSHVYWYRQLPEEGLKFMVYLQKENIIDESGMPKERFSAEFPKEGPSILRIQQVVRGDSAAYFCASSPWTGMNTEAFFGQGTRLTVV.